A selection of T cell receptor beta chains follows, all from one sample in a study of cytomegalovirus exposure and HLA in healthy donors. Sequencing was performed with immunoSEQ multiplex PCR; in TCRdb, only in-frame clones are kept and a portion is missing. The sample carries about 250,000 clones, roughly 87% recorded once. The sample consisted of PBMCs. The receptors shown here come from a man aged 18 to 29 in good health and CMV-seropositive. CDR3s include the opening cysteine and the closing phenylalanine or tryptophan.

>TRBV6-1
CASSEAYIHEQYF
>TRBV11-2
CASTPLSGTAKNIQYF
>TRBV5-1
CASSLDGYNEQFF
>TRBV11-2
CASSPSSDGYEQYF
>TRBV2
CASSRYRDRETEAFF
>TRBV18
CASSLYSYTEAFF
>TRBV10-3
CAISAGAGDNQPQHF
>TRBV5-6
CASSPGGNEQFF
>TRBV6-5
CASSSTINREISGYTF
>TRBV5-1
CASSFHGRDYGYTF
>TRBV6-1
CASSGLADTQYF
>TRBV4-1
CASSQRGQGQETQYF
>TRBV7-2
CASSLPQALYYEQYF
>TRBV7-2
CASSPRQGPGIQYF
>TRBV4-1
CASSQLTRGALREQFF
>TRBV7-2
CASSLDWTADYEQYF
>TRBV5-4
CASSRRGSLLSYNEQFF
>TRBV19
CASSHGQGGYTF
>TRBV6-1
CASSVRGSSYNEQFF
>TRBV2
CASSESRGITRGEQYF
>TRBV5-1
CASSVSGRAVGTQYF
>TRBV5-6
CASSRTEISYNEQFF
>TRBV27
CASSKPPGQGESGYTF
>TRBV11-1
CASSRAGTREAEAFF
>TRBV5-6
CASSLARTSGYEQYF
>TRBV27
CASSPLGVQETQYF
>TRBV7-8
CASSLRGGQGAHEQFF
>TRBV18
CASSPGTSLEQYF
>TRBV29-1
CSVEEASASSYNEQFF
>TRBV21-1
CASSPLTGNSYEQYF
>TRBV5-1
CASSLPGGYGYTF
>TRBV7-3
CASSSMTSGRIGELFF
>TRBV27
CASGLYGSEQFF
>TRBV14
CASSQVGRELANGYTF
>TRBV5-1
CASSLPGYTDTQYF
>TRBV28
CASRRTSGRVVASTDTQYF
>TRBV14
CASSQVIDWDTGELFF
>TRBV28
CASSSQPTTDTQYF
>TRBV9
CASSVAYPGELFF
>TRBV5-4
CASSGGTSGPYEQYF
>TRBV11-2
CASSLDRYYEQYF
>TRBV27
CASRRGVTEKLFF
>TRBV9
CASSPPPGSGQQYF
>TRBV2
CASSPQGGADTQYF
>TRBV5-1
CASSSGIGTSGSGDEQFF
>TRBV30
CAGLGDSTRKLFF
>TRBV10-3
CASQNRQADTEAFF
>TRBV27
CASSPRDHSYEQYF
>TRBV29-1
CSADGGFSYNEQFF
>TRBV4-1
CASSPPGGTQYF
>TRBV6-5
CASRTGGFGYTF
>TRBV9
CASSVTTGTTEAFF
>TRBV7-2
CASSLEGLRSGVQFF
>TRBV4-1
CASSQGPGYEQYF
>TRBV6-5
CASKAGGPGEQYF